The 22 T cell receptor beta chains in this list originate from one sample, sequenced in a study of vaccination and CD4 T cells after COVID-19. No antigen has been identified for these receptors. As for treatment: approximately 9-day PBMC culture with coronavirus spike peptide pools or control peptides (ViraFEST assay). The unexposed donor's CD4+ T cells were collected before the COVID-19 pandemic (2011-2018). An Oncomine TCR Beta short-read assay was used to sequence the DNA from cultured CD4+ T cells. TCRdb reanalysed the PCR reads using MiXCR and keeps one entry per CDR3 protein. The profile shows 2,500 to 3,000 distinct CDR3 sequences, roughly 28% of them singletons. The specimen was CD4+ T cells from blood, cultured in vitro. The receptors derive from a human donor in good health.

The chain couples TRBV6-2 or TRBV6-3 to TRBJ2-3, with a weak D call TRBD2 (6 bases). V lost 6 bases and J lost 3, with 16 bases in between. From germline, CDR1 is MNHEY and CDR2 SVGEGT. The CDR3 is 15 amino acids. The CDR3 bases are TGTGCCAGCAGCCCGCCGGGGGACTCAACAGATACGCAGTATTTT. It translates to CASSPPGDSTDTQYF.

The chain carries TRBV30 and TRBJ1-5, with D unresolved. V dropped 0 bases and J dropped 4 bases, with 7 bases sitting between them. CDR1 GTSNPN and CDR2 SVGIG come from the germline V gene (reference sequence). The CDR3 runs to 13 residues. The CDR3 protein is CAWSVIGNQPQHF. CDR3 in DNA: TGTGCCTGGAGTGTGATTGGGAATCAGCCCCAGCATTTT.

This chain joins TRBV10-2 and TRBJ2-2; 8 positions match TRBD2. V trimming: 7 bases; J trimming: 5 bases; junction bases outside the gene matches: 9. CDR1 is WSHSY and CDR2 is SAAADI in the germline V gene. The CDR3 has 15 residues. The CDR3 sequence: CASINGRVYTGELFF. The DNA for the CDR3 is TGCGCCAGCATTAACGGGAGGGTGTATACCGGGGAGCTGTTTTTT.

This chain links TRBV24-1 with TRBJ2-1, with D tentatively TRBD2 (6 bases). The V and J ends lost 11 bases and 8 bases respectively, with 15 bases between them. Germline V gene lookup returns CDR1 KGHDR and CDR2 SFDVKD. The CDR3 is 12 amino acids. The CDR3 protein is CAIRAASDEQFF. In DNA form, the CDR3 reads TGTGCCATCCGAGCCGCTAGCGATGAGCAGTTCTTC.

Only a few counts were recorded for this clonotype. The chain is built from TRBV7-2 and TRBJ2-2, with D tentatively TRBD1 (5 bases). The CDR3 totals 15 residues. V was trimmed by 0 bases and J by 1 base, leaving 6 bases between them. CDR1 and CDR2 (germline): SGHTA, FQGNSA. The DNA for the CDR3 is TGTGCCAGCAGCTTAGCAGGGGTGAACACCGGGGAGCTGTTTTTT. Its protein is CASSLAGVNTGELFF.

This chain uses TRBV5-3 with TRBJ1-1; a possible D gene is TRBD1 (5 bases). TRBV5-3 is labeled an ORF, and its function is uncertain. Trimming took off 8 bases at V and 1 base at J, with 12 bases between the two ends. This CDR3 has 13 amino acids. Here the CDR3 reads CASAGGGNTEAFF. The CDR3 nucleotides read TGTGCCAGTGCAGGTGGGGGGAACACTGAAGCTTTCTTT.

The chain carries TRBV11-1 and TRBJ1-6; TRBD1 is a possible D gene (6 bases). Germline-derived CDR1 and CDR2 are SGHAT and FQDESV (reference sequence). Trimming cost V 3 bases and J 7 bases, with 10 bases left between them. This CDR3 has 14 amino acids. CDR3 sequence reads: CASSLQGMNSPLHF. CDR3 nucleotide sequence: TGTGCCAGCAGCTTGCAGGGGATGAATTCACCCCTCCACTTT.

This rearrangement joins TRBV3-1 to TRBJ1-5; 9 positions agree with TRBD1. This CDR3 contains 14 residues. Trimming cost V 3 bases and J 7 bases; bases outside gene matches: 4. In germline, CDR1 is LGHDT, CDR2 YNNKEL (reference sequence). In nucleotides, the CDR3 is TGTGCCAGCAGCCATAGACAGGGGGTACAGCCCCAGCATTTT. Its protein is CASSHRQGVQPQHF.

Regarding this clonotype: This may come from a read error, since a much larger clone is one base off. This chain connects TRBV24-1 to TRBJ1-5; 10 positions match TRBD1. This CDR3 region has 16 residues. Germline CDR1 KGHDR, CDR2 SFDVKD. The DNA of the CDR3 is TGTGCCACCGGTGATCCTGACAGGGGGCAGAGTCAGCCCCAGCATTTT. It is translated as CATGDPDRGQSQPQHF.

This clonotype has a handful of counts. The chain is built from TRBV20-1 and TRBJ2-7; 9 bases map to TRBD2. J gave up 4 bases and V 0 bases, and 7 bases lay outside the gene matches. Germline V gene lookup returns CDR1 DFQATT and CDR2 SNEGSKA (reference sequence). CDR3 size: 15 residues. In DNA form, the CDR3 reads TGCAGTGCTAGAGATTGGGGGACTAGCAGGTACGAGCAGTACTTC. This gives the protein CSARDWGTSRYEQYF.

The CDR3 DNA sequence: TGTGCCAGCAGCTTAGCCCCCGGTGGGGGAAAAAACATTCAGTACTTC. Encoded protein: CASSLAPGGGKNIQYF. The rearrangement uses TRBV7-8 and TRBJ2-4, with D tentatively TRBD1 or TRBD2 (5 bases each). Trimming took off 0 bases at V and 4 bases at J, with 13 bases between the two ends. The CDR3 runs 16 residues. Germline CDR1 reads SGHVS; CDR2 reads FQNEAQ.

This clonotype occurred a few times. The rearrangement links TRBV9 to TRBJ1-1; D gene ambiguous. V lost 2 bases and J lost 11, with 13 bases in between. CDR1 is SGDLS and CDR2 is YYNGEE in the germline V gene. The CDR3 extends over 12 amino acids. CDR3 nucleotides: TGTGCCAGCAGCGTGGACGGCCCCGAGGCTTTCTTT. This codes for CASSVDGPEAFF. The entire variable domain, with the rest obtained from reference TRBV9 and TRBJ1-1, is as follows: DSGVTQTPKHLITATGQRVTLRCSPRSGDLSVYWYQQSLDQGLQFLIQYYNGEERAKGNILERFSAQQFPDLHSELNLSSLELGDSALYFCASSVDGPEAFFGQGTRLTVV.

This clonotype is labeled medium-sized. The rearrangement links TRBV24-1 to TRBJ1-2; no definite D call. Trimming took off 0 bases at V and 4 bases at J, with 8 bases between the two ends. CDR1 and CDR2 from the germline V gene are KGHDR and SFDVKD. CDR3 length equals 14 residues. The DNA of the CDR3 is TGTGCCACCAGTGATTTGGCAGGTACCTATGGCTACACCTTC. It codes for CATSDLAGTYGYTF.

This clonotype has only a few counts. This rearrangement joins TRBV20-1 to TRBJ1-6, with TRBD1 matching 9 bases. Germline V gene lookup returns CDR1 DFQATT and CDR2 SNEGSKA (reference sequence). After removal of 6 bases from V and 6 bases from J, the junction contained 3 bases not matched to a gene. The CDR3 is made up of 13 amino acids. The CDR3 bases are TGCAGTGCAACAGGGGGCGGTAATTCACCCCTCCACTTT. Its translation is CSATGGGNSPLHF.

The rearrangement uses TRBV2 and TRBJ2-3; no definite D call. Germline loops: CDR1 SNHLY, CDR2 FYNNEI. The CDR3 length is 16 residues. V gave up 1 base and J gave up 4 bases, with 15 bases separating them. CDR3 sequence (DNA): TGTGCCAGCAGTGAAGGCCCCACGCGGTTGTCAGATACGCAGTATTTT. It translates to CASSEGPTRLSDTQYF.

The chain carries TRBV20-1 and TRBJ1-4; D unclear. Germline values: CDR1 DFQATT, CDR2 SNEGSKA (reference sequence). The CDR3 spans 12 residues. Between the trimmed V and J ends, which lost 6 bases and 8 bases, there was a span of 13 bases. The DNA for the CDR3 is TGCAGTGCCCTCCGACCACGCGAAAAACTGTTTTTT. Its protein product is CSALRPREKLFF.

The chain couples TRBV12-3 or TRBV12-4 to TRBJ2-3; D not certain. The CDR3 covers 13 residues. With 1 base removed from V and 5 bases from J, the gap between germline ends came to 7 bases. The CDR3 sequence is CASSLEVIDTQYF. The CDR3 DNA follows: TGTGCCAGCAGTTTAGAGGTGATAGATACGCAGTATTTT.

This clonotype was observed a few times. This chain connects TRBV24-1 to TRBJ2-3, with 8 bases lining up with TRBD2. CDR1 and CDR2 (germline): KGHDR, SFDVKD. V lost 4 bases and J lost 2; bases outside the gene matches: 7. This CDR3 comprises 16 residues. CDR3: CATSDPSGRPTDTQYF. CDR3 in DNA: TGTGCCACCAGTGACCCCAGCGGGAGACCCACAGATACGCAGTATTTT.

V usage is TRBV12-3 or TRBV12-4 and J usage is TRBJ2-7; a possible D gene is TRBD2 (6 bases). The CDR3 runs to 14 residues. Trimming pared 7 bases from V and 0 bases from J, leaving 13 bases between. The DNA for the CDR3 is TGTGCCAGCATGGTGGCGGGGTTCTCCTACGAGCAGTACTTC. Translation gives CASMVAGFSYEQYF.

The V gene is TRBV20-1, the J gene TRBJ2-7; 10 positions match TRBD2. The germline V gene encodes CDR1 DFQATT and CDR2 SNEGSKA (reference sequence). This CDR3 spans 15 amino acids. V was pared by 5 bases and J by 2 bases, with 9 bases of the junction left unmatched. CDR3: CSAQHGTSAAYEQYF. The CDR3 DNA is TGCAGTGCTCAACACGGGACTAGCGCGGCCTACGAGCAGTACTTC.

This clonotype has just a few counts. The chain links TRBV28 to TRBJ2-3; 7 bases match TRBD2. Germline CDR1 is MDHEN and CDR2 is SYDVKM. Trimming took 4 bases from V and 3 from J; bases not matched to a gene: 7. The CDR3 runs to 15 residues. The CDR3 loop reads CASSSAGAGTDTQYF. As DNA, the CDR3 is TGTGCCAGCAGTTCGGCGGGAGCGGGGACAGATACGCAGTATTTT.

There are a few counts of this clonotype. This chain uses TRBV7-9 with TRBJ1-3, with D unclear. The V gene's germline CDR1 is SEHNR and CDR2 FQNEAQ (reference sequence). The V gene lost 0 bases and the J gene lost 0 bases, with 6 bases spanning the gap. The CDR3 loop spans 15 amino acids. The CDR3 here is CASSLAVLSGNTIYF. The CDR3 nucleotides read TGTGCCAGCAGCTTAGCCGTGCTCTCTGGAAACACCATATATTTT.